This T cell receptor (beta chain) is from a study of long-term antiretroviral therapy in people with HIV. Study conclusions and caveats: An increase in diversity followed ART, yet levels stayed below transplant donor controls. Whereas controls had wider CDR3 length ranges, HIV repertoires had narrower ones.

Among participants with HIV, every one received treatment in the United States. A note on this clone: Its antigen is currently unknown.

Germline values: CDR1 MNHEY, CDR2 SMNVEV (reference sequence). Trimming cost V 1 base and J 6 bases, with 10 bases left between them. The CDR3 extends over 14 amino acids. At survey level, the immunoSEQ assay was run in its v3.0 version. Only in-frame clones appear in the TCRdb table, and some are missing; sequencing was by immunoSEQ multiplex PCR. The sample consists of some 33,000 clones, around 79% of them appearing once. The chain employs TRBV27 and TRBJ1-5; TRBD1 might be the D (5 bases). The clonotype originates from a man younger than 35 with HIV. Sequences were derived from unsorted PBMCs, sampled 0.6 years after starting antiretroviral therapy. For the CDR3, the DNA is TGTGCCAGCAGTTTATGGGGGGATGGTCAGCCCCAGCATTTT. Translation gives CASSLWGDGQPQHF.